Below are 5 T cell receptor beta chains sequenced from a single sample in a study of Ad26.COV2.S vaccination and SARS-CoV-2 variants. Method: immunoSEQ multiplex PCR; TCRdb's copy keeps in-frame clones and lacks some. This table holds 300,000 to 350,000 clones, roughly 90% found once. Treatment: roughly 18 received Ad26.COV2.S at low or high dose, single or two shots; about five received placebo; per-sample allocation not given. On day 63 after the first injection, vaccine and placebo recipients gave samples. The sequenced sample was peripheral blood, obtained in a trial of Ad26.COV2.S vaccine versus placebo. Receptors originate from a person between 18 and 65 years old who received the Ad26.COV2.S COVID-19 vaccine or a placebo.

J is TRBJ2-1 and V is TRBV7-9, with unresolved D. Germline V gene data show CDR1 as SEHNR and CDR2 as FQNEAQ (reference sequence). V lost 5 bases and J lost 8, with 13 bases in between. The CDR3 runs to 13 residues. The CDR3 DNA reads as TGTGCCAGCAGCCTGGAACAAGCCTATGAGCAGTTCTTC. Its translation: CASSLEQAYEQFF.

A few counts support this clone. The chain combines TRBV18 with TRBJ1-6; maybe TRBD1 (5 bases). The germline V gene encodes CDR1 KGHSH and CDR2 LQKENI. The germline V and J ends were trimmed by 6 bases and 4 bases, with 13 bases remaining between them. The CDR3 contains 15 residues. Here the CDR3 reads CASSDSALYNSPLHF. CDR3 in DNA: TGTGCCAGCTCCGACAGTGCGCTTTATAATTCACCCCTCCACTTT.

This rearrangement joins TRBV18 to TRBJ2-7, with TRBD1 identical over 9 bases. The CDR3 consists of 15 residues. With 4 bases clipped from V and 4 bases from J, the junction kept 8 bases outside the gene matches. The germline V gene encodes CDR1 KGHSH and CDR2 LQKENI. The CDR3 reads CASSQPRTGVYEQYF. The DNA for the CDR3 is TGTGCCAGCTCACAACCGAGGACAGGGGTTTACGAGCAGTACTTC.

The chain uses TRBV24-1 and TRBJ2-5; a weak D match, TRBD2 (8 bases). The CDR3 has 15 amino acids. Germline values: CDR1 KGHDR, CDR2 SFDVKD. V lost 4 bases, J lost 4 bases, and 15 bases lay in between. In DNA form, the CDR3 reads TGTGCCACCAGTGACCCTCGGGAGGGGGCAGAGACCCAGTACTTC. It translates to CATSDPREGAETQYF.

This chain joins TRBV6-5 and TRBJ1-1; 8 bases are a match to TRBD1. Trimming took 5 bases from V and 5 from J; bases not matched to a gene: 7. The length of the CDR3 is 14 residues. Germline V gene lookup returns CDR1 MNHEY and CDR2 SVGAGI. Written as DNA, the CDR3 is TGTGCCAGCAGTCGGGACAGGCTGGGGACTGAAGCTTTCTTT. As protein: CASSRDRLGTEAFF.